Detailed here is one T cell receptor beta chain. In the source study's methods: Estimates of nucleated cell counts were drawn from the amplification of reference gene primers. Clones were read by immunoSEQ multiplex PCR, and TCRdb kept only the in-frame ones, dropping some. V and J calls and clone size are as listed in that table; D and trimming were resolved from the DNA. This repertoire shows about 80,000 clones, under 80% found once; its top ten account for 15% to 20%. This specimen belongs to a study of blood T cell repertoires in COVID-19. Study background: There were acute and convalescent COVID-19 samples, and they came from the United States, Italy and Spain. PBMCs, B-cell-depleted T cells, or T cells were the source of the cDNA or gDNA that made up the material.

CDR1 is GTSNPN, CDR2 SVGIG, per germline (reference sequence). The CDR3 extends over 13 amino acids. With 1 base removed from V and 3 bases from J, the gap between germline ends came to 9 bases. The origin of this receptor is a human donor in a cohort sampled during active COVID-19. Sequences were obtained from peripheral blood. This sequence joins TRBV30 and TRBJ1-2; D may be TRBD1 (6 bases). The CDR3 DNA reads TGTGCCTGGAGTGCCTGGACAGACTATGGCTACACCTTC. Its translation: CAWSAWTDYGYTF.